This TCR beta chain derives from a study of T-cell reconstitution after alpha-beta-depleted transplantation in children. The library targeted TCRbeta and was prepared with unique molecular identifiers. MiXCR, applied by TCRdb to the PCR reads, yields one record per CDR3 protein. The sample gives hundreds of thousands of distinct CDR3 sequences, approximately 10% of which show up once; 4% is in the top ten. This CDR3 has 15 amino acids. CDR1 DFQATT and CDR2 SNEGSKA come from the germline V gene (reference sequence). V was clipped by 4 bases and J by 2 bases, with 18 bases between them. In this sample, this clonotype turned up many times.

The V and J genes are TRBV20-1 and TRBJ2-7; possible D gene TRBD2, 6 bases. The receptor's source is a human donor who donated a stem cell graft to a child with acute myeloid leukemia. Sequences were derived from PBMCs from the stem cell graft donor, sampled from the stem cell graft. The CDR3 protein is CSATLTGTPAYEQYF. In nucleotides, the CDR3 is TGCAGTGCTACTCTAACCGGGACTCCTGCCTACGAGCAGTACTTC.